The TCR beta chain under discussion was sequenced for a study of cytomegalovirus exposure and HLA in healthy donors (dated by TCRdb to the late 2010s). Looking at the study overall: In an earlier analysis of under 600 of the donors, under 300 Gb of sequence data and 100 million or so unique TCR beta sequences from about 179 million T cells were reported. In a later genetic analysis, genome-wide SNP genotypes for about 65% of the 666 donors were used, and that subset was treated as a discovery cohort. The number of donors typed differed by locus, with about 629-630 for A, B, C, DRB1 and DQB1, roughly 520 for DQA1, 606 for DPA1, and approximately 470 for DPB1. Rather than using new phenotypic data, the later analysis identified candidate immune exposures from TCR beta sequences and from how often those sequences occurred across donors. Along with the approximately 650-subject first cohort, a separate validation cohort of about 110 different subjects was used. To predict cytomegalovirus infection status, the study brought together high-throughput TCR immunosequencing, statistical association of individual TCRs with disease status, and machine learning. Class I and class II HLA loci were covered by the typing at four-digit resolution. Using immunosequencing, the study profiled T cell repertoires from roughly 650 subjects and related those repertoires to cytomegalovirus serostatus. Across 300 to 400 genotyped donors of the cohort, an average of roughly 250,000 unique TCR beta nucleotide sequences per donor were sequenced, and around 20% of those sequences were non-productive. Donor age, sex, ethnicity and CMV serostatus were collected together with the repertoire data. The genetic ancestry cluster associated with self-reported Caucasian donors included approximately 85% of the approximately 410 genotyped donors. The study aimed to test whether signatures of past pathogen exposure could be identified by cataloging public T cell receptors. All discovery cohort repertoires had been generated using a single sequencing platform. To decide whether each TCR beta V gene segment behaved as functional or pseudogenic, an earlier analysis of some 570 of the donors relied on high-throughput TCR beta sequencing. An early release that covered about 600 HLA-typed donors contained 250 to 350 gigabases of sequencing data and around 85 million unique TCR sequences. About 5 DR-DQ haplotypes were handled as single units for association and clustering, since linkage in the cohort was strong. In a later analysis, previously published TCR beta repertoires from 550 to 700 donors were re-analyzed and high-resolution HLA genotyping was added so that TCR occurrence patterns could be studied.

Overall results and qualifications from the work: Some IMGT-functional V segments, including TRBV6-2 and TRBV6-3, could not be told apart with the 87-base-pair reads, so those segments were excluded. In a later analysis, HLA-associated TCR beta chains showed more clonal expansion and lower generation probabilities than non-associated chains that were equally common. In the study, 164 TCR beta chains were listed as associated with cytomegalovirus. Correlated functional status among segregating V segments might reflect linkage disequilibrium, but an unknown experimental factor could not be ruled out. In a later analysis, several top co-occurrence clusters were reported to appear linked to parvovirus B19, influenza, CMV and Epstein-Barr virus. In a later analysis, the rate of TCR association differed among HLA loci, with DRB1 alleles having the most associated TCRs and HLA-C alleles having the fewest. For the cohort, immune exposure information was limited to CMV serostatus. Three of the identified cytomegalovirus-associated TCR beta chains were confirmed in vitro to be specific for cytomegalovirus antigens. A group of highly shared sequence variants was considered likely to be a technical artifact of the sequencing pipeline. This cohort had only TCR beta chains sequenced, and the lack of alpha or paired-chain data limited which features could be detected. A further reported finding was that TCR beta sequences accurately predicted the HLA-A and HLA-B alleles for most subjects in the first cohort. Most TCR sequences were observed very rarely across donors, whereas some public TCRs were present in many individuals. Because some donors lacked HLA typing at each locus, the association tests relied only on the typed subset. When HLA alleles, especially DR and DQ, strongly co-occurred, attributing TCR associations to individual alleles was difficult. In both the original and validation cohorts, the classifier was reported to diagnose cytomegalovirus status with high specificity and sensitivity. The authors suggested that the approach could potentially be extended to other disease states and immunological phenotypes. An earlier analysis of around 600 of the donors showed that most TCR beta V segments appeared in productive rearrangements either about 87% or about 30% of the time, which broadly matched IMGT annotations. In a later genetic analysis, fewer N-insertions in productive TCRs were reported among donors in an Asian-associated ancestry cluster than the roughly 640-donor mean. Roughly uniform sequencing depth across donors was assumed in presence/absence analyses, although this assumption may not hold. In a later analysis, most CMV-associated TCR beta chains were found to appear HLA-restricted, with HLA associations seemingly driven largely by CMV exposure. At a false discovery rate of 0.05, a later analysis linked 15,000 to 20,000 TCR beta sequences to specific HLA alleles. In a later genetic analysis, a missense DCLRE1C variant was associated with V-gene and J-gene trimming of TCR beta chains, and the association was replicated in an independent cohort. Because counts were too low, fewer than 20 rarely observed V segments, including chromosome 9 orphons, were excluded from the earlier analysis of around 640 of the donors.

Note on this clone: What antigen it recognizes has not been identified. No qualities accompany the bases; no much larger clone lies one base away.

In the germline V gene, CDR1 corresponds to SGHVS and CDR2 to FQNEAQ. The CDR3 starts with the cysteine, ends with the phenylalanine, and has 15 residues. Only the CDR3 DNA stays, 45 bases, in frame from base 1. Between the V and J ends, shortened by 1 base and 0 bases respectively, the junction contains 7 bases. In total, over 600 healthy bone marrow donors made up the cohort. Cohort members were all nominally healthy when sampled, although unrecorded immune exposures were likely present. The donor tested CMV seronegative and was one of the 352 seronegative cohort members. A peripheral blood sample was collected from each donor, and TCR beta sequencing was performed on peripheral blood mononuclear cells. Genomic DNA was extracted from the blood cell samples with the Qiagen DNeasy Blood Extraction Kit. The library was made by the immunoSEQ multiplex PCR assay. A mixture of 60 forward primers for TCR Vbeta segments and 13 reverse primers for TCR Jbeta segments was used in the multiplex PCR. The CDR3 region of rearranged TCR beta genes was amplified from genomic DNA with a multiplex PCR assay. Amplified TCR beta libraries were sequenced as 87-base-pair reads on the Illumina HiSeq System. As for how the authors treated the data: A later analysis counted approximately 84 million unique TCR beta chains across the 500 to 850 repertoires, and around 9.9 million of these chains were shared by at least two donors. Raw reads were error-corrected and collapsed into unique sequences by a nearest-neighbor algorithm in which closely related sequences were merged to remove PCR and sequencing errors. To assign V, D and J gene segments, CDR3 sequences were aligned to IMGT reference sequences. Each retained sequence needed at least a six-nucleotide match to both a V gene segment and a J gene segment. A rearrangement counted as productive if the CDR3 had no stop codons and remained in frame with V and J, and every other rearrangement counted as non-productive. Following IMGT convention, CDR3 was defined as the stretch from the second conserved V-encoded cysteine to the conserved J-encoded phenylalanine. Sequences without an unambiguous match to a single V gene segment were excluded from the earlier analysis of several hundred of the donors. In an earlier analysis of approximately 560 of the donors, a V segment was called functional when productive rearrangements were above 56.7%, and segregating when the standard deviation between donors exceeded 5%. A statistical classification framework was built for diagnosing cytomegalovirus status from the catalog of TCR beta chain sequences. In a later analysis, V and J genes were assigned by comparing TCR nucleotide sequences against IMGT/GENE-DB human TR gene sequences. Using the TCRdist pipeline, a later analysis assigned CDR3 sequences along with most-parsimonious VDJ recombination scenarios. In a later analysis, each TCR beta chain was defined by its CDR3 amino acid sequence together with its V-gene family, and reads lacking a unique V-gene family were excluded. In a later analysis, 450 to 600 highly shared, low-generation-probability nucleotide sequences were removed to address suspected cross-contamination and a sequencing artifact. For each public chain, a later analysis derived a clonal expansion index from normalized ranks of inferred template counts within each repertoire. A later analysis computed generation probabilities with a VDJ recombination model fitted to out-of-frame rearrangements, and checked the results against IGoR. In a later analysis, hypergeometric tests were used to score TCR-TCR, TCR-HLA and TCR-CMV co-occurrence, with a repertoire-size bias correction applied to TCR pairs. A later analysis estimated false discovery rates by permuting HLA or CMV assignments 20 times. In a later analysis, co-occurring TCRs were grouped with DBSCAN, and TCRdist sequence similarity was added when clustering was performed within HLA-allele-positive subsets. Repertoires with fewer than 30,000 or more than 120,000 public chains, plus five repertoires with anomalous nucleotide sharing, were excluded from co-occurrence clustering. TCRdb holds this immuneACCESS table with in-frame rearrangements only. Some clones are missing; in checked studies, unresolved V genes explain under half, and the rest has no known cause. Clone size and the V and J calls come from that table; the DNA yielded D and trimming. Recorded for this sample are around 130,000 clones; over 75% of them occurred a single time. More than 1.5% of the sample lies in the top ten.

Sequencing was carried out using PBMCs. The chain was built from TRBV7-8 and TRBJ2-1; a confident D gene designation cannot be given. This TCR derives from a boy aged 5-17 years in good health and CMV-seronegative. CDR3 loop: CASSLDRSSYNEQFF. The nucleotides are TGTGCCAGCAGCTTAGATCGTAGCTCCTACAATGAGCAGTTCTTC.